This T cell receptor beta chain originates from a study of blood T cell repertoires in COVID-19. Study background: Specimens from acute and convalescent COVID-19 originated in the United States, Italy and Spain. T cells, B-cell-depleted T cells, or PBMCs supplied cDNA or gDNA.

The CDR3 loop spans 17 amino acids. J gave up 7 bases and V 2 bases, and 11 bases lay outside the gene matches. Per the original methods: Amplified reference gene primers provided the basis for estimating nucleated cell counts. TCRdb keeps only in-frame clones here, not all; method: immunoSEQ multiplex PCR. That table gives V, J and clone size, and the DNA gave D and trimming. The sample shows approximately 190,000 clones, around 80% of them seen only once. This chain joins TRBV23-1 and TRBJ2-2; TRBD1 matches 9 bases. TRBV23-1 is flagged as an ORF with uncertain function. The sequence derives from a man under 40 with active or convalescent COVID-19. Sequencing used peripheral blood. CDR3 residues: CASSQPSSTGGNGELFF. Written as DNA, the CDR3 is TGCGCCAGCAGTCAACCCTCCTCAACAGGGGGCAACGGGGAGCTGTTTTTT.